These 19 T cell receptor beta chains were all obtained from the same sample, sequenced in a study of T-cell reconstitution after alpha-beta-depleted transplantation in children (dated by TCRdb to the mid-2010s). The library relied on PCR. For sequencing, an Illumina HiSeq 2500 was employed. To normalize quantification of the TCRbeta repertoire, the TCR libraries were built with molecular barcoding that relied on unique molecular identifiers. In-frame beta chains were kept once TCRdb had trimmed the public reads at Q25 with fastp and called clones with MiXCR. CDR3 protein duplicates are merged, each entry listing the most common genes and DNA. The sample yields some 300,000 distinct CDR3 sequences; 10% were counted once. In total, the top ten clones hold roughly 2.5% of the sample. The sample was PBMCs from the stem cell graft donor, taken from the stem cell graft. These receptors originate from a human donor who donated a stem cell graft to a child with acute lymphoblastic leukemia.

The CDR3 spells CASSPTQGAPSSYEQYF. DNA of the CDR3: TGTGCCAGCTCACCAACTCAGGGGGCCCCCAGCTCCTACGAGCAGTACTTC. V is TRBV18 and J is TRBJ2-7; 8 bases agree with TRBD1. Trimming at V came to 2 bases and at J to 0 bases, leaving 9 bases not matched to a gene. Per germline, CDR1 KGHSH and CDR2 LQKENI. There are 17 residues in the CDR3. Combining the CDR3 with reference TRBV18 and TRBJ2-7 gives the whole variable domain NAGVMQNPRHLVRRRGQEARLRCSPMKGHSHVYWYRQLPEEGLKFMVYLQKENIIDESGMPKERFSAEFPKEGPSILRIQQVVRGDSAAYFCASSPTQGAPSSYEQYFGPGTRLTVT.

This sequence joins TRBV27 and TRBJ2-1; 9 bases line up with TRBD1. The V segment lost 4 bases and the J segment 8 bases; nucleotides outside the gene matches: 6. Germline V CDR1 and CDR2: MNHEY, SMNVEV (reference sequence). The CDR3 has 14 amino acids. The CDR3 here is CASSSPGTGYEQFF. In DNA form, the CDR3 reads TGTGCCAGCAGTTCCCCCGGGACAGGGTATGAGCAGTTCTTC.

In this sample, this clonotype turned up a few times. The rearrangement links TRBV6-1 to TRBJ1-1; a possible D gene is TRBD1 (5 bases). Per the germline V gene, CDR1 is MNHNS and CDR2 is SASEGT. V shed 2 bases and J shed 4 bases, with 11 bases lying between them. This CDR3 is 14 amino acids long. CDR3 sequence (DNA): TGTGCCAGCAGTGAATTGGGACGTGGCACTGAAGCTTTCTTT. This gives the protein CASSELGRGTEAFF.

This clonotype showed up just a few times. The V gene is TRBV27, the J gene TRBJ2-6; D is uncertain. The CDR3 is made up of 13 amino acids. Germline CDR1 is MNHEY and CDR2 is SMNVEV (reference sequence). Trimming pared 2 bases from V and 3 bases from J, leaving 2 bases between. The CDR3 nucleotides are TGTGCCAGCAGTTTAATTGGGGCCAACGTCCTGACTTTC. Protein: CASSLIGANVLTF.

The chain is built from TRBV5-1 and TRBJ2-2; 10 nucleotides align to TRBD1. The V segment lost 3 bases and the J segment 5 bases; nucleotides outside the gene matches: 4. This CDR3 spans 15 amino acids. Looked up from germline, CDR1 is SGHRS and CDR2 is YFSETQ. The CDR3 protein is CASSWGTGETGELFF. CDR3 nucleotide sequence: TGCGCCAGCAGCTGGGGGACAGGGGAGACCGGGGAGCTGTTTTTT.

This clonotype was seen repeatedly, ten times or more. V is TRBV12-3 or TRBV12-4 and J is TRBJ2-5; D ambiguous. The CDR3 length is 13 residues. Trimming took off 6 bases at V and 4 bases at J, with 12 bases between the two ends. The CDR3 DNA reads TGTGCCAGCAGGCAGCAGTTCGGAGAGACCCAGTACTTC. Its protein product is CASRQQFGETQYF.

The rearrangement links TRBV10-3 to TRBJ2-3, with TRBD1 matching 8 bases. After removal of 2 bases from V and 3 bases from J, the junction contained 1 base not matched to a gene. Germline V gene data show CDR1 as ENHRY and CDR2 as SYGVKD. The CDR3 is 14 amino acids. As DNA, the CDR3 is TGTGCCATCAGTGAGGGACAGGGAACAGATACGCAGTATTTT. Protein sequence: CAISEGQGTDTQYF.

The genes are TRBV10-3 and TRBJ2-7; 9 positions match TRBD1. Per germline, CDR1 ENHRY and CDR2 SYGVKD. After removal of 0 bases from V and 5 bases from J, the junction contained 5 bases not matched to a gene. This CDR3 has 15 amino acids. CDR3 sequence: CAISESDRTGDEQYF. The DNA of the CDR3 is TGTGCCATCAGTGAGTCGGATCGGACAGGGGACGAGCAGTACTTC.

The V and J genes are TRBV5-1 and TRBJ2-4; 11 bases line up with TRBD1. CDR1 is SGHRS and CDR2 is YFSETQ in the germline V gene. The CDR3 consists of 16 residues. With 0 bases clipped from V and 8 bases from J, the junction kept 7 bases outside the gene matches. The CDR3 sequence: CASSLGWTGGEDIQYF. The CDR3 bases are TGCGCCAGCAGCTTGGGCTGGACAGGGGGCGAGGACATTCAGTACTTC.

The chain employs TRBV20-1 and TRBJ2-3; D not resolved. The V end was cut by 3 bases, the J end by 4 bases, with 8 bases between. Germline loops: CDR1 DFQATT, CDR2 SNEGSKA (reference sequence). This CDR3 is built from 12 residues. The CDR3 DNA is TGCAGTGCTAGCGATGGTGCAGATACGCAGTATTTT. Protein: CSASDGADTQYF.

This clonotype turned up a few times. The J gene is TRBJ1-2, the V gene TRBV19; the D gene is possibly TRBD1 (5 bases). Germline CDR1 LNHDA, CDR2 SQIVND (reference sequence). V dropped 6 bases and J dropped 3 bases, with 11 bases sitting between them. The CDR3 extends over 13 amino acids. The CDR3 DNA is TGTGCCAGTAGGGGACGGGCGTACTATGGCTACACCTTC. Translation gives CASRGRAYYGYTF.

This clonotype was picked up a small number of times. The genes are TRBV4-2 and TRBJ2-1; D is perhaps TRBD2 (5 bases). V lost 1 base and J lost 2, with 12 bases in between. The CDR3 length is 16 residues. Germline loops: CDR1 LGHNA, CDR2 YNFKEQ. The CDR3 DNA reads TGTGCCAGCAGCCAAGCCGGGATAGGCACCTACAATGAGCAGTTCTTC. Its translation: CASSQAGIGTYNEQFF.

V gene TRBV3-1 combines with J gene TRBJ2-1; 12 nucleotides line up with TRBD1. Trimming took 0 bases from V and 6 from J; bases not matched to a gene: 6. Germline assignment: CDR1 LGHDT and CDR2 YNNKEL (reference sequence). The CDR3 is 17 residues long. The DNA for the CDR3 is TGTGCCAGCAGCCAAGACTTCCCGGGACAGGGGGCCAATGAGCAGTTCTTC. This gives the protein CASSQDFPGQGANEQFF.

This clonotype showed up many times. The genes are TRBV9 and TRBJ2-1; TRBD2 matches 7 bases. CDR1 is SGDLS and CDR2 is YYNGEE in the germline V gene. This CDR3 has 15 residues. The junction had 13 bases not matched to a gene; V was cut back by 4 bases and J by 9 bases. CDR3 DNA sequence: TGTGCCAGCAGCCTCTTCGGTGCGGGAGTTGGTGAGCAGTTCTTC. It yields the protein CASSLFGAGVGEQFF. The full variable domain, completed using reference TRBV9 and TRBJ2-1, is DSGVTQTPKHLITATGQRVTLRCSPRSGDLSVYWYQQSLDQGLQFLIQYYNGEERAKGNILERFSAQQFPDLHSELNLSSLELGDSALYFCASSLFGAGVGEQFFGPGTRLTVL.

This clonotype appeared many times. The rearrangement joins TRBV4-3 to TRBJ1-4; D gene unclear. Trimming removed 1 base from V and 3 bases from J, with 3 bases in between. CDR1 is LGHNA and CDR2 is YSLEER in the germline V gene. This CDR3 contains 13 residues. The CDR3, as DNA: TGCGCCAGCAGCCAAGCGTCTAATGAAAAACTGTTTTTT. Protein sequence: CASSQASNEKLFF.

The chain employs TRBV29-1 and TRBJ2-7, with D perhaps matching TRBD2 (5 bases). This CDR3 has 16 residues. Germline assignment: CDR1 SQVTM and CDR2 ANQGSEA. V lost 4 bases to trimming and J lost 1 base, with 20 bases between them. In DNA form, the CDR3 reads TGCAGCGTTGTCGGTATCGATGGACTCAAATCCTACGAGCAGTACTTC. It encodes CSVVGIDGLKSYEQYF.

The chain carries TRBV7-9 and TRBJ2-3, with D possibly TRBD2 on 5 matching bases. The germline CDR1 and CDR2 sequences are SEHNR and FQNEAQ (reference sequence). The CDR3 is 13 amino acids. Trimming removed 6 bases at V and 5 bases at J, with 12 bases between. CDR3 residues: CASSSIEGDTQYF. CDR3 sequence (DNA): TGTGCCAGCAGTTCCATTGAGGGAGATACGCAGTATTTT.

This clonotype has at least ten counts. The chain combines TRBV5-6 with TRBJ1-5; maybe TRBD1 (5 bases). Germline-derived CDR1 and CDR2 are SGHDT and YYEEEE. Trimming pared 2 bases from V and 6 bases from J, leaving 9 bases between. The CDR3 consists of 13 residues. CDR3 protein: CASSLGAGQPQHF. CDR3 coding DNA: TGTGCCAGCAGCTTAGGGGCCGGTCAGCCCCAGCATTTT.

V and J are TRBV7-9 and TRBJ2-5; TRBD1 is a possible D gene (6 bases). Germline CDR1 and CDR2: SEHNR and FQNEAQ (reference sequence). V lost 3 bases and J lost 5, with 13 bases in between. There are 14 residues in the CDR3. This CDR3 reads CASSFVGAGETQYF. CDR3 nucleotides: TGTGCCAGCAGCTTCGTGGGGGCTGGGGAGACCCAGTACTTC. Using reference TRBV7-9 and TRBJ2-5 for the parts outside the CDR3, the full variable domain is DTGVSQNPRHKITKRGQNVTFRCDPISEHNRLYWYRQTLGQGPEFLTYFQNEAQLEKSRLLSDRFSAERPKGSFSTLEIQRTEQGDSAMYLCASSFVGAGETQYFGPGTRLLVL.